This T cell receptor beta chain was sequenced for a study of shared clonotypes between healthy human individuals. Produced via immunoSEQ multiplex PCR; TCRdb's table is partial and in-frame only. The table lists over a million clones, 97% to 99% of them singletons. Points from the study as a whole: Generation probabilities of non-shared clonotypes were lower (relative to those shared by all four donors).

About this clone: The antigen is undetermined.

V was pared by 7 bases and J by 6 bases, with 13 bases between. This CDR3 has 12 residues. Per germline, CDR1 SEHNR and CDR2 FQNEAQ (reference sequence). Sequencing was carried out using naive CD4+ T cells sorted from blood. Stated subset: CD45RA+ positively selected. The sequence was obtained from a man under 40 in good health. V usage is TRBV7-9 and J usage is TRBJ2-7, with a weak D call TRBD1 (6 bases). The CDR3 is CASTLQGPEQYF. Here the CDR3 DNA reads TGTGCCAGCACCCTTCAGGGGCCCGAGCAGTACTTC.